These 20 T cell receptor beta chains were sequenced from one sample in a study of long-term antiretroviral therapy in people with HIV. They ran version v3.0 of the immunoSEQ assay at survey level. Here immunoSEQ multiplex PCR was the method, and the copy in TCRdb shows in-frame clones only, minus some. The table shows fewer than 30,000 clones, with about 85% occurring only once. Sequencing used unsorted PBMCs, obtained around 2.6 years after starting antiretroviral therapy. The source is a man aged 35 to 55 with HIV.

V and J are TRBV4-2 and TRBJ2-5, with 8 bases that match TRBD2. The CDR3 runs to 18 residues. J gave up 0 bases and V 0 bases, and 9 bases lay outside the gene matches. CDR1 is LGHNA, CDR2 YNFKEQ, per germline. This CDR3 reads CASSQDLATSEYQETQYF. The CDR3 DNA reads as TGTGCCAGCAGCCAAGATTTAGCGACTAGCGAATACCAAGAGACCCAGTACTTC.

The chain employs TRBV2 and TRBJ1-1; 7 positions agree with TRBD1. CDR1 and CDR2 from the germline V gene are SNHLY and FYNNEI. The ends lost 6 bases at V and 1 base at J; junction bases unmatched: 5. The CDR3 extends over 14 amino acids. CDR3 DNA: TGTGCCAGCAGGACAGGGTTTTCGAACACTGAAGCTTTCTTT. It codes for CASRTGFSNTEAFF.

This chain joins TRBV6-5 and TRBJ2-1; no reliable D call. The length of the CDR3 is 13 residues. Germline V gives CDR1 MNHEY, CDR2 SVGAGI. V lost 0 bases and J 10 bases, leaving 10 bases between the germline ends. The CDR3 reads CASSYSTLKEQFF. DNA for the CDR3: TGTGCCAGCAGTTACTCGACATTAAAGGAGCAGTTCTTC.

This chain connects TRBV9 to TRBJ1-4; maybe TRBD1 (6 bases). This CDR3 comprises 16 residues. The V gene lost 0 bases and the J gene lost 5 bases, with 14 bases spanning the gap. Germline V gene lookup returns CDR1 SGDLS and CDR2 YYNGEE. CDR3 sequence: CASSVAPTGINEKLFF. The CDR3 bases are TGTGCCAGCAGCGTAGCCCCTACAGGGATAAATGAAAAACTGTTTTTT.

This sequence joins TRBV27 and TRBJ2-2, with 7 bases matching TRBD2. Per germline, CDR1 MNHEY and CDR2 SMNVEV (reference sequence). This CDR3 is built from 15 residues. V lost 4 bases to trimming and J lost 3 bases; unmatched junction nucleotides: 5. The chain's CDR3 is CASSSGLPYTGELFF. The CDR3 DNA is TGTGCCAGCAGTTCGGGACTACCCTACACCGGGGAGCTGTTTTTT.

The chain employs TRBV7-9 and TRBJ1-1; D possibly corresponds to TRBD1 (6 bases). CDR1 is SEHNR and CDR2 is FQNEAQ in the germline V gene (reference sequence). V was clipped by 1 base and J by 3 bases, with 15 bases between them. The CDR3 totals 16 residues. Written as DNA, the CDR3 is TGTGCCAGCAGCTTAGGGTCTCCAGGGGTAGACACTGAAGCTTTCTTT. Translating it yields CASSLGSPGVDTEAFF.

The rearrangement uses TRBV18 and TRBJ2-7; D is unclear. The CDR3 loop spans 15 amino acids. Germline CDR1 and CDR2: KGHSH and LQKENI. Trimming stripped 2 bases from V and 0 bases from J, with 11 bases between. The DNA of the CDR3 is TGTGCCAGCTCACCAACCGTTCAAGCCTCCTACGAGCAGTACTTC. The encoded protein is CASSPTVQASYEQYF.

The chain recombines TRBV6-4 with TRBJ1-1; tentative D call: TRBD1 (5 bases). Per germline, CDR1 MRHNA and CDR2 SNTAGT. V was shortened by 2 bases and J by 1 base, with 8 bases between the two germline ends. This CDR3 region has 14 residues. As DNA, the CDR3 is TGTGCCAGCAGTGACCGGGGGAAGAACACTGAAGCTTTCTTT. Translation: CASSDRGKNTEAFF.

The V gene is TRBV5-4, the J gene TRBJ2-7, with TRBD1 matching over 10 bases. V shed 0 bases and J 1 base; nucleotides not matched to a gene: 1. Germline lookup yields CDR1 SGHNT and CDR2 YYREEE (reference sequence). The CDR3 has 15 amino acids. The CDR3 DNA sequence: TGTGCCAGCAGCTTGGGGGGACAGGGGTCCTACGAGCAGTACTTC. Protein: CASSLGGQGSYEQYF.

This clone has more than one count but fewer than ten. An end of the junction differs from the germline gene, which may be a read error. J is TRBJ1-3 and V is TRBV4-1; D is perhaps TRBD1 (5 bases). Germline CDR1 reads MGHRA; CDR2 reads YSYEKL. There are 16 residues in the CDR3. CDR3 protein: CASSHGIRTLGTTIYF. The CDR3 DNA reads as TGCGCCAGCAGCCACGGCATAAGGACATTGGGAACCACCATATATTTT.

The CDR3 sequence is CASSPGEGDTQYF. The CDR3 bases are TGTGCCAGCAGCCCCGGGGAGGGGGATACGCAGTATTTT. The chain joins TRBV5-4 to TRBJ2-3, with TRBD2 identical over 7 bases. V lost 4 bases and J lost 6; bases outside the gene matches: 5. This CDR3 is built from 13 residues. Germline V lookup: CDR1 SGHNT, CDR2 YYREEE (reference sequence).

The chain has TRBV21-1 and TRBJ2-7; TRBD1, the D gene given by the table, was not confirmed from the DNA. TRBV21-1 is a pseudogene. CDR3 length: 12 residues. The CDR3 sequence is CASSNRIGEQYF. The CDR3 coding sequence is TGTGCCAGCAGCAACAGGATCGGCGAGCAGTACTTC.

The J gene is TRBJ2-7, the V gene TRBV19; D is unresolved. Trimming removed 2 bases from V and 0 bases from J, with 8 bases in between. The germline V gene encodes CDR1 LNHDA and CDR2 SQIVND (reference sequence). The CDR3 extends over 14 amino acids. CDR3 in amino acids: CASSITQSSYEQYF. DNA for the CDR3: TGTGCCAGTAGTATAACGCAGAGCTCCTACGAGCAGTACTTC.

The chain recombines TRBV28 with TRBJ1-5; 7 positions agree with TRBD1. The CDR3 consists of 15 residues. Germline assignment: CDR1 MDHEN and CDR2 SYDVKM. After removal of 6 bases from V and 0 bases from J, the junction contained 5 bases not matched to a gene. The CDR3: CASSQTGYSNQPQHF. The CDR3 DNA is TGTGCCAGCAGCCAGACAGGGTATAGCAATCAGCCCCAGCATTTT.

Here the CDR3 reads CASSQTPAEQFF. The CDR3, as DNA: TGCGCCAGCAGCCAAACTCCGGCTGAGCAGTTCTTC. The chain uses TRBV4-1 and TRBJ2-1; D unclear. This CDR3 contains 12 residues. The germline gives CDR1 MGHRA, CDR2 YSYEKL. Trimming stripped 2 bases from V and 9 bases from J, with 8 bases between.

The V gene is TRBV19, the J gene TRBJ1-6; 9 positions agree with TRBD1. CDR1 and CDR2 from the germline V gene are LNHDA and SQIVND (reference sequence). The CDR3 has 16 amino acids. The junction had 7 bases not matched to a gene; V was cut back by 0 bases and J by 10 bases. In nucleotides, the CDR3 is TGTGCCAGTAGTATAGACTGGGGGACAGGGTCGTCACCCCTCCACTTT. As protein: CASSIDWGTGSSPLHF.

The chain carries TRBV7-2 and TRBJ1-2; D not certain. Germline V lookup: CDR1 SGHTA, CDR2 FQGNSA. The ends were cut back, 0 bases at V and 1 base at J, with 12 bases in the middle. CDR3 size: 16 residues. The CDR3 DNA reads as TGTGCCAGCAGCTTAGCGGCCGGGGAGTTTAACTATGGCTACACCTTC. It codes for CASSLAAGEFNYGYTF.

The rearrangement uses TRBV10-2 and TRBJ1-4; 9 bases are shared with TRBD1. The V segment lost 6 bases and the J segment 8 bases; nucleotides outside the gene matches: 13. The CDR3 consists of 16 residues. CDR1 is WSHSY, CDR2 SAAADI, per germline. CDR3 loop: CASSVEDRGAGEKLFF. The CDR3 nucleotides read TGCGCCAGCAGCGTGGAGGACAGGGGTGCGGGAGAAAAACTGTTTTTT.

In DNA form, the CDR3 reads TGTGCCTGGAATAGGGGGTCAACCTCTGGAAACACCATATATTTT. Its translation: CAWNRGSTSGNTIYF. The gene calls are TRBV30 and TRBJ1-3; D may be TRBD1 (6 bases). Germline V CDR1 and CDR2: GTSNPN, SVGIG (reference sequence). The CDR3 has 15 residues. The V gene lost 4 bases and the J gene lost 0 bases, with 13 bases spanning the gap.

The V gene is TRBV18, the J gene TRBJ1-1; D ambiguous. V lost 3 bases and J 3 bases, leaving 14 bases between the germline ends. CDR1 and CDR2 (germline): KGHSH, LQKENI. CDR3 length: 15 residues. The CDR3 loop reads CASSPTFTAYTEAFF. As DNA, the CDR3 is TGTGCCAGCTCACCTACTTTCACCGCTTACACTGAAGCTTTCTTT.